The sequence of this T cell receptor beta chain was determined in a study of PD-L1 blockade in urothelial cancer. Across the study: Male sex and bladder-origin urothelial cancer characterized about 85% of the 29 patients. Prior exposure to chemotherapy in patients amounted to 0 to 3 regimens received.

Trimming removed 7 bases from V and 4 bases from J; junction bases left unmatched: 7. Germline V gene data show CDR1 as SGHRS and CDR2 as YFSETQ. The CDR3 covers 14 residues. Time point reported: pretreatment peripheral blood. The study enrolled patients with locally advanced or metastatic urothelial carcinoma. Clones were read by immunoSEQ multiplex PCR, and TCRdb kept only the in-frame ones, dropping some. This table holds more than 45,000 clones, 75% to 90% found once. This clonotype originated in a man between 50 and 59 years old with urothelial cancer. The sequenced sample was PBMCs, obtained around atezolizumab (anti-PD-L1) treatment. V gene TRBV5-1 combines with J gene TRBJ2-3; TRBD2 matches at 9 bases. CDR3 coding DNA: TGCGCCAGCGGAGTAGCGGGAGTGTCAGATACGCAGTATTTT. Protein sequence: CASGVAGVSDTQYF.